Presented here are 14 T cell receptor beta chains from one specimen sequenced in a study of shared clonotypes between healthy human individuals. Assay used: immunoSEQ multiplex PCR; TCRdb lists only in-frame clones, some missing. The sample lists hundreds of thousands of clones, approximately 73% occurring once. The specimen sequenced was memory CD4+ T cells sorted from blood. Subset meaning: CD45RA-negative fraction. All receptors derive from a woman younger than 45 in good health.

The chain carries TRBV11-2 and TRBJ1-1, with 7 nucleotides matching TRBD1. This CDR3 has 17 residues. The J segment lost 6 bases and the V segment lost 5 bases, leaving 18 bases of the junction unmatched. Germline CDR1 and CDR2: SGHAT and FQNNGV. The CDR3 reads CASSPRQGRRSGSEAFF. The CDR3 bases are TGTGCCAGCAGCCCGAGACAGGGTAGGCGGTCGGGGTCTGAAGCTTTCTTT.

The chain is built from TRBV7-9 and TRBJ1-4; D ambiguous. The CDR3 is 13 residues long. V lost 3 bases and J lost 11, with 13 bases in between. Germline V gives CDR1 SEHNR, CDR2 FQNEAQ (reference sequence). The CDR3 loop reads CASSLNTVEKLFF. For the CDR3, the DNA is TGTGCCAGCAGCTTGAACACGGTAGAGAAACTGTTTTTT.

Of note for this clone: Other DNA sequences from this sample encode an identical CDR3 as well. The V gene is TRBV7-2, the J gene TRBJ2-3; no firm D call. This CDR3 spans 12 amino acids. The V end lost 1 base, the J end lost 8 bases, and 7 bases lay between the germline ends. CDR1 SGHTA and CDR2 FQGNSA come from the germline V gene. The CDR3: CASSLDVGTQYF. The CDR3 DNA reads as TGTGCCAGCAGCTTAGATGTAGGTACGCAGTATTTT.

The chain employs TRBV7-2 and TRBJ1-2; tentatively, D is TRBD1 (5 bases). V was trimmed by 3 bases and J by 7 bases, leaving 21 bases between them. Per germline, CDR1 SGHTA and CDR2 FQGNSA. This CDR3 has 16 residues. The CDR3 reads CASSFTYTGRGGGYTF. The CDR3 DNA reads TGTGCCAGCAGCTTCACTTACACCGGGAGGGGTGGTGGCTACACCTTC.

This rearrangement joins TRBV7-9 to TRBJ1-2; tentative D call: TRBD1 (6 bases). V dropped 3 bases and J dropped 5 bases, with 16 bases sitting between them. The germline V gene encodes CDR1 SEHNR and CDR2 FQNEAQ (reference sequence). The CDR3 loop spans 15 amino acids. The CDR3 loop reads CASSFTGRRGYGYTF. For the CDR3, the DNA is TGTGCCAGCAGCTTTACAGGGAGGAGGGGGTATGGCTACACCTTC.

The chain is built from TRBV5-1 and TRBJ2-7, with TRBD1 matching 9 bases. The V gene's germline CDR1 is SGHRS and CDR2 YFSETQ. J lost 0 bases, V lost 0 bases, and 4 bases had no gene match. The CDR3 extends over 16 amino acids. The CDR3 protein is CASSLGDRDFSYEQYF. DNA of the CDR3: TGCGCCAGCAGCTTGGGGGACAGGGACTTCTCCTACGAGCAGTACTTC.

V gene TRBV18 combines with J gene TRBJ1-2; D gene ambiguous. V dropped 6 bases and J dropped 5 bases, with 16 bases sitting between them. There are 14 residues in the CDR3. Germline CDR1 KGHSH, CDR2 LQKENI. The CDR3 coding sequence is TGTGCCAGCTCCCGGGAGGATAGAGTATATGGCTACACCTTC. This sequence encodes CASSREDRVYGYTF.

The chain recombines TRBV7-2 with TRBJ2-7; 7 bases agree with TRBD2. V was clipped by 3 bases and J by 2 bases; unmatched bases: 4. CDR1 is SGHTA, CDR2 FQGNSA, per germline. This CDR3 contains 14 residues. Here the CDR3 reads CASSFLAVTYEQYF. The CDR3 DNA reads TGTGCCAGCAGCTTTCTAGCGGTCACCTACGAGCAGTACTTC.

The rearrangement joins TRBV7-9 to TRBJ2-2; the match to TRBD1 covers 7 bases. With 4 bases clipped from V and 0 bases from J, the junction kept 5 bases outside the gene matches. Per germline, CDR1 SEHNR and CDR2 FQNEAQ (reference sequence). This CDR3 comprises 16 residues. The CDR3 DNA follows: TGTGCCAGCAGCTCGGGACAGCCAGCGAACACCGGGGAGCTGTTTTTT. It translates to CASSSGQPANTGELFF. Complete variable domain (other parts from reference TRBV7-9 and TRBJ2-2): DTGVSQNPRHKITKRGQNVTFRCDPISEHNRLYWYRQTLGQGPEFLTYFQNEAQLEKSRLLSDRFSAERPKGSFSTLEIQRTEQGDSAMYLCASSSGQPANTGELFFGEGSRLTVL.

This chain uses TRBV25-1 with TRBJ2-1; D is ambiguous. The V end lost 7 bases, the J end lost 10 bases, and 26 bases lay between the germline ends. The length of the CDR3 is 16 residues. Looked up from germline, CDR1 is MGHDK and CDR2 is SYGVNS. This chain's CDR3 is CASTPRKGDIFQEQFF. The CDR3 DNA reads as TGTGCCAGCACCCCTAGGAAGGGTGACATCTTCCAGGAGCAGTTCTTC.

The chain couples TRBV5-4 to TRBJ1-1; possibly TRBD1 for D (5 bases). Germline CDR1 is SGHNT and CDR2 is YYREEE (reference sequence). Trimming removed 9 bases at V and 0 bases at J, with 24 bases between. The CDR3 has 17 residues. The CDR3 nucleotides are TGTGCCACCACTCACGGGGCGAGGGTAGGGGTGAACACTGAAGCTTTCTTT. Its translation: CATTHGARVGVNTEAFF.

In this sample, this clone turned up a few times. The chain uses TRBV5-1 and TRBJ1-2, with D hard to call. CDR1 and CDR2 (germline): SGHRS, YFSETQ. Trimming left V 0 bases short and J 0 bases short, with 9 bases between. The CDR3 length is 15 residues. The CDR3 DNA sequence: TGCGCCAGCAGCTTGGTGTTTAGCGCTAACTATGGCTACACCTTC. Encoded protein: CASSLVFSANYGYTF.

The chain carries TRBV7-9 and TRBJ2-7, with 9 bases fitting TRBD1. Losses at the gene ends were 8 bases for V and 2 bases for J; bases not matched to a gene: 10. The CDR3 runs to 15 residues. Germline loops: CDR1 SEHNR, CDR2 FQNEAQ (reference sequence). CDR3 sequence: CASAPGQGIPYEQYF. In nucleotides, the CDR3 is TGTGCCAGCGCGCCGGGACAGGGTATTCCCTACGAGCAGTACTTC.

This clone showed up just a few times. As DNA, the CDR3 is TGTGCCAGCAGCCCGAAAGGGGGCAGCGGGATGAACACTGAAGCTTTCTTT. This translates into CASSPKGGSGMNTEAFF. The chain combines TRBV14 with TRBJ1-1, with 7 bases lining up with TRBD1. V shed 4 bases, J shed 0 bases, and the junction held 11 bases outside the gene matches. Germline-derived CDR1 and CDR2 are SGHDN and FVKESK. This CDR3 has 17 residues.